The next 3 T cell receptor beta chains were all read from a single sample in a study of metastatic and nonmetastatic thyroid tumors (dated by TCRdb to 2018 to 2020). No patient had received any treatment before thyroid surgery. The library was generated by PCR. The reads were generated on an Illumina HiSeq 4000. Using fastp trimming at Q25 and MiXCR clonotype assembly, TCRdb reanalyzed the public sequencing data and kept in-frame beta chains. The sample yields about 70,000 clones; around 19% were counted once. The biggest ten clones account for around 13% of the sample. The specimen sequenced was blood. These receptors all stem from a female donor with papillary thyroid cancer or a benign thyroid nodule (not recorded which). Some clones in this sample may be carry-over from other donors' samples.

This clone was detected many times. V gene TRBV18 combines with J gene TRBJ1-6, with a possible D match to TRBD1 (6 bases). The V and J ends lost 2 bases and 7 bases respectively, with 9 bases between them. This CDR3 contains 14 residues. Germline loops: CDR1 KGHSH, CDR2 LQKENI. The CDR3 DNA follows: TGTGCCAGCTCACCAGAGGGGGGGAATTCACCCCTCCACTTT. It translates to CASSPEGGNSPLHF.

This clone was detected many times. The J gene is TRBJ2-1, the V gene TRBV30; D is undetermined. CDR3 length: 13 residues. V was clipped by 0 bases and J by 5 bases, with 8 bases between them. CDR1 and CDR2 (germline): GTSNPN, SVGIG (reference sequence). The chain's CDR3 is CAWSVQNHNEQFF. In DNA, the CDR3 is TGTGCCTGGAGTGTACAGAACCACAATGAGCAGTTCTTC. Variable domain in full (rest from reference TRBV30 and TRBJ2-1): SQTIHQWPATLVQPVGSPLSLECTVEGTSNPNLYWYRQAAGRGLQLLFYSVGIGQISSEVPQNLSASRPQDRQFILSSKKLLLSDSGFYLCAWSVQNHNEQFFGPGTRLTVL.

This clone was counted ten times or more. The chain links TRBV27 to TRBJ2-7; the D call may be TRBD1 or TRBD2 (6 bases each). This CDR3 is 15 amino acids long. V shed 10 bases and J shed 3 bases, with 22 bases lying between them. CDR1 is MNHEY and CDR2 is SMNVEV in the germline V gene (reference sequence). The CDR3 region is CATRVRWGAVYEQYF. In DNA form, the CDR3 reads TGTGCCACCCGGGTTAGGTGGGGGGCCGTCTACGAGCAGTACTTC.